This record covers a single TCR beta chain. Antigen specificity is unknown. CDR3 regions were amplified by Arm-PCR using iRepertoire HTBI primers to build TCR beta libraries. TCRdb ran MiXCR on the multiplex PCR reads and lists one entry per CDR3 protein. Among approximately 300,000 distinct CDR3 sequences listed, 15% to 20% were seen once. These data are taken from a study of regulatory T cells in long-lasting Graves disease. Whole-study context: Patients newly diagnosed with Graves' had been on antithyroid drugs for under 3 months. Overall study results and limits: Persistent disease samples used TRBV28, TRBJ1-2 and TRBJ2-5 preferentially. The work looked only at peripheral blood and did not look at thyroid tissue. Among persistent patients, a larger number of public clonotypes were shared (around 2,700) than among newly diagnosed patients (about 970).

CDR1 is MNHEY and CDR2 is SMNVEV in the germline V gene (reference sequence). The CDR3 spans 15 residues. V lost 2 bases, J lost 3 bases, and 6 bases stayed unmatched. Time point defined: newly diagnosed GD, antithyroid drugs for less than 3 months. From RNA extracted from PBMCs, the TCR library was made. The chain uses TRBV27 and TRBJ1-2, with 7 nucleotides matching TRBD1. Source: peripheral blood mononuclear cells (PBMCs), taken at new diagnosis, from a patient treated with antithyroid drugs. The sequence was obtained from a female donor with Graves disease. As DNA, the CDR3 is TGTGCCAGCAGTTTACCCGGGACAGCGGACTATGGCTACACCTTC. Protein: CASSLPGTADYGYTF.